The 19 T cell receptor beta chains presented below share a single source sample, sequenced in a study of identical twins. TCRdb reanalysed the 5' RACE reads using MiXCR and keeps one entry per CDR3 protein. The sample includes 690,000 or so distinct CDR3 sequences, roughly 6% of them seen just once. Material: naive T cells sorted from blood. The receptors were gathered from a man between 18 and 35 years old in good health.

As regards this clonotype: A read error is likely, as this CDR3 ends without the conserved phenylalanine or tryptophan. The DNA for the CDR3 is TGTGCCAGCAGTGACCCGACAGGGGGAGACTACGAGCAGTACTGC. Translating gives CASSDPTGGDYEQYC. The J gene is TRBJ2-7, the V gene TRBV12-3 or TRBV12-4; 9 bases align to TRBD1. Germline trimming cut 5 bases from V and 3 bases from J; bases unmatched to any gene: 8. The CDR3 runs 15 residues.

This clonotype was found a few times. The chain uses TRBV6-2 or TRBV6-3 and TRBJ2-1; 9 positions agree with TRBD2. From germline, CDR1 is MNHEY and CDR2 SVGEGT. J was trimmed by 3 bases and V by 0 bases; bases with no gene match: 18. There are 21 residues in the CDR3. The CDR3 sequence is CASSYSGLRVSGRSDYNEQFF. In DNA form, the CDR3 reads TGTGCCAGCAGTTACTCGGGCTTGCGGGTGAGCGGGAGGTCTGACTACAATGAGCAGTTCTTC.

The table lists this clonotype with a few counts. This sequence joins TRBV29-1 and TRBJ2-7; perhaps TRBD2 as D (6 bases). The germline gives CDR1 SQVTM, CDR2 ANQGSEA. V was cut by 6 bases and J by 5 bases, with 17 bases left in between. This CDR3 is built from 13 residues. Written as DNA, the CDR3 is TGCAGCGTCGAGGAGCTAGCGATGGACGAGCAGTACTTC. This gives the protein CSVEELAMDEQYF.

The sample holds a few counts of this clonotype. This chain uses TRBV20-1 with TRBJ2-1; no clear D. Looked up from germline, CDR1 is DFQATT and CDR2 is SNEGSKA (reference sequence). The V and J ends lost 3 bases and 0 bases respectively, with 9 bases between them. The CDR3 loop spans 14 amino acids. This CDR3 reads CSASAVSSYNEQFF. The CDR3 nucleotides read TGCAGTGCTAGCGCCGTCAGCTCCTACAATGAGCAGTTCTTC.

This clonotype was recorded many times. This rearrangement joins TRBV15 to TRBJ1-2; TRBD1 matches 7 bases. Germline V lookup: CDR1 LNHNV, CDR2 YYDKDF (reference sequence). J gave up 5 bases and V 5 bases, and 5 bases lay outside the gene matches. This CDR3 region has 13 residues. CDR3 sequence (DNA): TGTGCCACCAGCTCCCAGGGGGGATATGGCTACACCTTC. Residues: CATSSQGGYGYTF.

The chain is built from TRBV5-1 and TRBJ1-1; possible D gene TRBD1, 5 bases. Trimming took 0 bases from V and 4 from J, leaving 13 bases between them. Germline values: CDR1 SGHRS, CDR2 YFSETQ. The CDR3 consists of 15 residues. CDR3 nucleotides: TGCGCCAGCAGCTTGGCCTGGGGGGAGTCCACTGAAGCTTTCTTT. Translated, it gives CASSLAWGESTEAFF.

This clonotype turned up a few times. The rearrangement links TRBV6-5 to TRBJ2-2; D is undetermined. V was clipped by 0 bases and J by 3 bases, with 8 bases between them. This CDR3 has 15 residues. Germline V gene sequence: CDR1 MNHEY, CDR2 SVGAGI. In DNA form, the CDR3 reads TGTGCCAGCAGTTACTCGAATAAGTACACCGGGGAGCTGTTTTTT. It yields the protein CASSYSNKYTGELFF.

The chain carries TRBV18 and TRBJ1-2, with D perhaps TRBD1 (5 bases). Germline CDR1 reads KGHSH; CDR2 reads LQKENI. CDR3 length: 15 residues. V lost 3 bases and J 2 bases, leaving 13 bases between the germline ends. The CDR3 region has the DNA TGTGCCAGCTCACCGGGACGGCATCCCAACTATGGCTACACCTTC. Translated: CASSPGRHPNYGYTF.

This clonotype was recorded many times. The chain couples TRBV9 to TRBJ1-2, with unresolved D. With 0 bases removed from V and 3 bases from J, the gap between germline ends came to 6 bases. This CDR3 has 13 amino acids. Germline-derived CDR1 and CDR2 are SGDLS and YYNGEE. Here the CDR3 DNA reads TGTGCCAGCAGCGTAGGGCGGGACTATGGCTACACCTTC. Translated, it gives CASSVGRDYGYTF. The full variable domain, its missing parts supplied by reference TRBV9 and TRBJ1-2, is DSGVTQTPKHLITATGQRVTLRCSPRSGDLSVYWYQQSLDQGLQFLIQYYNGEERAKGNILERFSAQQFPDLHSELNLSSLELGDSALYFCASSVGRDYGYTFGSGTRLTVV.

This chain joins TRBV13 and TRBJ2-3; 8 bases are a match to TRBD1. The junction had 7 bases not matched to a gene; V was cut back by 7 bases and J by 4 bases. CDR1 and CDR2 (germline): PRHDT, FYEKMQ (reference sequence). The CDR3 runs 14 residues. The CDR3 here is CASIGTGGPDTQYF. The CDR3 nucleotides are TGTGCCAGCATCGGGACAGGAGGTCCAGATACGCAGTATTTT.

This clonotype was counted ten times or more. The chain links TRBV7-2 to TRBJ2-7, with 11 bases fitting TRBD2. In germline, CDR1 is SGHTA, CDR2 FQGNSA. Germline trimming cut 5 bases from V and 4 bases from J; bases unmatched to any gene: 10. This CDR3 is built from 16 residues. CDR3 bases: TGTGCCAGCAGCCCCGCTAGCGGGAGGAGCAATTACGAGCAGTACTTC. As protein: CASSPASGRSNYEQYF.

A few counts support this clonotype. The V call is TRBV28, the J call TRBJ2-1; 10 bases align to TRBD2. The junction had 7 bases not matched to a gene; V was cut back by 1 base and J by 7 bases. The CDR3 is 16 amino acids. Germline V gene lookup returns CDR1 MDHEN and CDR2 SYDVKM. CDR3 nucleotides: TGTGCCAGCAGTTTATCGGTAGCGGGAGGTCTGAATGAGCAGTTCTTC. This codes for CASSLSVAGGLNEQFF.

This chain joins TRBV20-1 and TRBJ2-2; a possible D gene is TRBD2 (5 bases). The CDR3 consists of 15 residues. The germline gives CDR1 DFQATT, CDR2 SNEGSKA (reference sequence). The V and J ends lost 3 bases and 5 bases respectively, with 16 bases between them. The CDR3 sequence: CSASTGASRTGELFF. In DNA, the CDR3 is TGCAGTGCTAGTACGGGCGCTAGCCGAACCGGGGAGCTGTTTTTT.

There are a few counts of this clonotype. The chain has TRBV5-5 and TRBJ2-5, with TRBD1 identical over 7 bases. The V gene's germline CDR1 is SGHKS and CDR2 YYEKEE (reference sequence). CDR3 length equals 14 residues. The trim removed 0 bases at V and 4 bases at J, leaving 3 bases unmatched. The CDR3 bases are TGTGCCAGCAGCTTGGAGGACAGGATAGAGACCCAGTACTTC. Translated: CASSLEDRIETQYF.

Only a few counts were recorded for this clonotype. The J gene is TRBJ1-3, the V gene TRBV7-3; 9 bases align to TRBD1. The germline V gene has CDR1 SGHTA and CDR2 FQGTGA. This CDR3 has 18 amino acids. The V and J ends lost 4 bases and 9 bases, in that order; junction bases with no gene match: 19. CDR3 sequence (DNA): TGTGCCAGCAGCTCCGGGACAGGGAGGGAACCTCTGGAAGGCACCATATATTTT. Translated, it gives CASSSGTGREPLEGTIYF.

This clonotype was seen repeatedly, ten times or more. The J gene is TRBJ2-7, the V gene TRBV5-1, with 8 bases matching TRBD2. Germline V gives CDR1 SGHRS, CDR2 YFSETQ. V lost 2 bases to trimming and J lost 0 bases; unmatched junction nucleotides: 4. The CDR3 extends over 15 amino acids. For the CDR3, the DNA is TGCGCCAGCAGCTTAAGTACTAGCGGCTCCTACGAGCAGTACTTC. It yields the protein CASSLSTSGSYEQYF.

There are many counts of this clonotype. V gene TRBV6-1 combines with J gene TRBJ1-5; a possible D gene is TRBD1 (5 bases). Germline CDR1 and CDR2: MNHNS and SASEGT. This CDR3 is built from 15 residues. V lost 5 bases and J 3 bases, leaving 14 bases between the germline ends. The DNA for the CDR3 is TGTGCCAGCAGTCGGGGCAGGGAGGCCAATCAGCCCCAGCATTTT. Protein sequence: CASSRGREANQPQHF.

This clonotype was found a few times. The conserved phenylalanine or tryptophan normally closing the CDR3 is absent here, so this likely arose from a read error. Because the CDR3's place on the DNA is in doubt, the DNA is left out and the CDR3 is given as listed by TCRdb. The chain combines TRBV29-1 with TRBJ2-1; the table's D call, TRBD2, was not checked against the DNA. The CDR3 extends over 14 residues, inclusive of both ends. Germline V lookup: CDR1 SQVTM, CDR2 ANQGSEA. The CDR3 region is CSGTEASGRAPLII.

The chain couples TRBV7-9 to TRBJ2-1, with D perhaps TRBD2 (5 bases). Trimming left V 5 bases short and J 7 bases short, with 21 bases between. The germline V gene encodes CDR1 SEHNR and CDR2 FQNEAQ (reference sequence). CDR3 length: 16 amino acids. The CDR3 nucleotides read TGTGCCAGCAGCCCCCCAGGCGAGGGTGGTCGGAATGAGCAGTTCTTC. Its protein is CASSPPGEGGRNEQFF.